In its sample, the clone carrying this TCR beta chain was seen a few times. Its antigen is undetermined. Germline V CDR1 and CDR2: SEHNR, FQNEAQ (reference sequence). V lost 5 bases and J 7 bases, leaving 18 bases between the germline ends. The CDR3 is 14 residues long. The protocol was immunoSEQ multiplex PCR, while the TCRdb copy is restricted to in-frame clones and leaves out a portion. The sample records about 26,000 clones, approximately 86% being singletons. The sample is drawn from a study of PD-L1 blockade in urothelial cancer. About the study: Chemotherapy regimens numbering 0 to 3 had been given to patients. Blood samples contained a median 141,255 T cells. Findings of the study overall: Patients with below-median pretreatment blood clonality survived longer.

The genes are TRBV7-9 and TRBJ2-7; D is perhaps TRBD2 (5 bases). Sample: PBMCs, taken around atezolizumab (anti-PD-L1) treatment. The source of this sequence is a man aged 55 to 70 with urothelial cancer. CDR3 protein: CASSASGGLPEQYF. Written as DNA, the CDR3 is TGTGCCAGCAGCGCCTCTGGCGGGCTGCCGGAGCAGTACTTC.